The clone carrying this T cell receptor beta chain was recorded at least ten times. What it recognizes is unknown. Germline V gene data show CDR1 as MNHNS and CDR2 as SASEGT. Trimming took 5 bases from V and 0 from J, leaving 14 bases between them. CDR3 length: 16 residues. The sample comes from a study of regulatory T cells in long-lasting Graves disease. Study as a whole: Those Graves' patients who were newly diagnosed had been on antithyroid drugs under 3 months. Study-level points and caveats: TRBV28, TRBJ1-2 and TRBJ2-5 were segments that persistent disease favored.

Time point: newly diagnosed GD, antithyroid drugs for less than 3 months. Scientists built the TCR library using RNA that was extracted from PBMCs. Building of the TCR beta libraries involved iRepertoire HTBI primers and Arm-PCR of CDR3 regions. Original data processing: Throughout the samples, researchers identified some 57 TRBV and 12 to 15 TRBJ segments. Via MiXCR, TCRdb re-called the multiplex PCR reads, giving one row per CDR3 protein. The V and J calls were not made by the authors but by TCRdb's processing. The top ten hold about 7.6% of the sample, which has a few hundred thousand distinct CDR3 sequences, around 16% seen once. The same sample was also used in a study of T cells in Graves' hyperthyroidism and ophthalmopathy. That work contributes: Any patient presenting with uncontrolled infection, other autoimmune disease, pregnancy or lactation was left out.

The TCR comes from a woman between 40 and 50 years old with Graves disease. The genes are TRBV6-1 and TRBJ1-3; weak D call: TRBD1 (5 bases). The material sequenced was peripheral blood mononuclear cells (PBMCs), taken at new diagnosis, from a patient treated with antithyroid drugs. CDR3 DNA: TGTGCCAGCAGTAAAGGGACGGGAAGCTCTGGAAACACCATATATTTT. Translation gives CASSKGTGSSGNTIYF.